A single sample is the source of the 14 T cell receptor beta chains below, sequenced in a study of T cell repertoires in cytomegalovirus infection. TCRdb re-analysed the reads in MiXCR, keeping a single row per CDR3 protein. The data hold around 170,000 distinct CDR3 sequences, with 13% to 15% observed a single time. The sample consisted of PBMCs. The receptors stem from a human donor in good health (CMV status not recorded). Some clones in this sample may be carry-over from other donors' samples.

This clonotype appeared a few times. CDR3 sequence: CASSLMQGRTDTQYF. The CDR3 nucleotides are TGTGCCAGCAGCTTAATGCAGGGACGGACAGATACGCAGTATTTT. The V gene is TRBV7-3, the J gene TRBJ2-3, with D perhaps matching TRBD1 or TRBD2 (5 bases each). Germline CDR1 SGHTA, CDR2 FQGTGA. This CDR3 has 15 residues. Trimming removed 1 base from V and 3 bases from J, with 11 bases in between.

There are a few counts of this clonotype. The chain links TRBV27 to TRBJ1-4, with D maybe TRBD1 (5 bases). The V gene lost 3 bases and the J gene lost 7 bases, with 12 bases spanning the gap. CDR1 is MNHEY, CDR2 SMNVEV, per germline (reference sequence). The CDR3 loop spans 14 amino acids. As DNA, the CDR3 is TGTGCCAGCAGTTTTGGGGGATTCGGTGAAAAACTGTTTTTT. Its protein product is CASSFGGFGEKLFF.

In this sample, this clonotype turned up many times. The CDR3 loop is CASSPPEDSNTGELFF. The CDR3 nucleotides read TGTGCCAGCAGCCCCCCCGAGGATTCCAACACCGGGGAGCTGTTTTTT. The genes are TRBV25-1 and TRBJ2-2; D gene ambiguous. The CDR3 totals 16 residues. Germline values: CDR1 MGHDK, CDR2 SYGVNS. The V end lost 6 bases, the J end lost 2 bases, and 16 bases lay between the germline ends.

This clonotype has at least ten counts. The J gene is TRBJ2-7, the V gene TRBV7-9; TRBD1 agrees at 8 bases. The V and J ends lost 5 bases and 0 bases, in that order; junction bases with no gene match: 3. This CDR3 has 14 residues. CDR1 and CDR2 (germline): SEHNR, FQNEAQ (reference sequence). For the CDR3, the DNA is TGTGCCAGCAGCCAGGGGGCTAGCTCCTACGAGCAGTACTTC. This codes for CASSQGASSYEQYF. The full variable domain, in which reference TRBV7-9 and TRBJ2-7 provide the parts outside the CDR3, is DTGVSQNPRHKITKRGQNVTFRCDPISEHNRLYWYRQTLGQGPEFLTYFQNEAQLEKSRLLSDRFSAERPKGSFSTLEIQRTEQGDSAMYLCASSQGASSYEQYFGPGTRLTVT.

The chain joins TRBV29-1 to TRBJ1-1; no clear D gene. The V and J ends lost 2 bases and 7 bases respectively, with 11 bases between them. The CDR3 is 12 amino acids. Germline V gives CDR1 SQVTM, CDR2 ANQGSEA. The CDR3 DNA follows: TGCAGCGTTGAAAGGCAAAGATATGAAGCTTTCTTT. It translates to CSVERQRYEAFF. Combining the CDR3 with reference TRBV29-1 and TRBJ1-1 gives the whole variable domain SAVISQKPSRDICQRGTSLTIQCQVDSQVTMMFWYRQQPGQSLTLIATANQGSEATYESGFVIDKFPISRPNLTFSTLTVSNMSPEDSSIYLCSVERQRYEAFFGQGTRLTVV.

This clonotype was detected a few times. The gene calls are TRBV7-9 and TRBJ2-2, with 8 bases matching TRBD1. The V segment lost 7 bases and the J segment 2 bases; nucleotides outside the gene matches: 6. CDR1 SEHNR and CDR2 FQNEAQ come from the germline V gene (reference sequence). This CDR3 comprises 15 residues. CDR3 sequence reads: CASILQGGNTGELFF. CDR3 nucleotides: TGTGCCAGCATCCTACAGGGGGGCAACACCGGGGAGCTGTTTTTT.

This clonotype was counted between two and nine times. The V gene is TRBV6-5, the J gene TRBJ1-1; D possibly corresponds to TRBD1 (6 bases). Germline CDR1 MNHEY, CDR2 SVGAGI. Trimming shortened V by 6 bases and J by 5 bases, and 16 bases separated the two germline ends. There are 14 residues in the CDR3. CDR3 sequence (DNA): TGTGCCAGCAGCCAACAGGGAAGTTGGACTGAAGCTTTCTTT. It encodes CASSQQGSWTEAFF.

This clonotype came up many times. The chain links TRBV7-6 to TRBJ2-7; D is possibly TRBD2 (5 bases). Trimming removed 8 bases from V and 2 bases from J, with 10 bases in between. This CDR3 is 12 amino acids long. CDR1 is SGHVS and CDR2 is FNYEAQ in the germline V gene. The CDR3, as DNA: TGTGCCAGCGGGGTGCGGGCCTACGAGCAGTACTTC. Protein sequence: CASGVRAYEQYF.

V and J are TRBV20-1 and TRBJ2-5, with D possibly being TRBD2 (7 bases). The CDR3 is 14 residues long. CDR1 is DFQATT and CDR2 is SNEGSKA in the germline V gene (reference sequence). Trimming removed 1 base from V and 5 bases from J, with 14 bases in between. CDR3 sequence reads: CSARVSGGGETQYF. The DNA of the CDR3 is TGCAGTGCTAGAGTATCGGGGGGCGGCGAGACCCAGTACTTC.

Many counts were recorded for this clonotype. The chain has TRBV25-1 and TRBJ2-2; D not certain. The length of the CDR3 is 13 residues. Trimming took off 6 bases at V and 5 bases at J, with 10 bases between the two ends. Germline V lookup: CDR1 MGHDK, CDR2 SYGVNS. The CDR3 region has the DNA TGTGCCAGCAGGGGCCAAGGTACCGGGGAGCTGTTTTTT. Residues: CASRGQGTGELFF.

This clonotype was found many times. This sequence joins TRBV7-2 and TRBJ1-2, with D tentatively TRBD1 (6 bases). The V end lost 5 bases, the J end lost 4 bases, and 11 bases lay between the germline ends. In germline, CDR1 is SGHTA, CDR2 FQGNSA. The CDR3 sequence is 13 residues long. The CDR3: CASSDNRAYGYTF. The CDR3 region has the DNA TGTGCCAGCAGCGACAACAGGGCCTATGGCTACACCTTC.

This clonotype was recorded a few times. The rearrangement uses TRBV20-1 and TRBJ2-6; D tentatively fits TRBD1 or TRBD2 (6 bases each). This CDR3 is built from 18 residues. Germline CDR1 DFQATT, CDR2 SNEGSKA (reference sequence). Trimming removed 1 base from V and 0 bases from J, with 16 bases in between. CDR3 residues: CSARGRTGRHSGANVLTF. CDR3 sequence (DNA): TGCAGTGCTAGAGGACGCACAGGGAGGCACTCTGGGGCCAACGTCCTGACTTTC.

The CDR3 nucleotides read TGTGCCAGCAGTTTATCAGCGGTCGGGGAGACCCAGTACTTC. Protein: CASSLSAVGETQYF. The chain has TRBV28 and TRBJ2-5, with a weak D call TRBD2 (5 bases). This CDR3 has 14 residues. V lost 1 base and J 5 bases, leaving 11 bases between the germline ends. Germline CDR1 and CDR2: MDHEN and SYDVKM.

This clonotype was counted only a few times. The chain links TRBV27 to TRBJ2-3; 8 positions agree with TRBD2. CDR1 and CDR2 from the germline V gene are MNHEY and SMNVEV (reference sequence). Unmatched junction bases numbered 2, after V lost 6 bases and J lost 0 bases. The CDR3 contains 14 residues. In DNA form, the CDR3 reads TGTGCCAGCAGGGGGACTAGAAGCACAGATACGCAGTATTTT. It yields the protein CASRGTRSTDTQYF.